This T cell receptor beta chain appears in the sequencing data of a study of graft-versus-host responses after intestinal transplantation. Study in general: Recipients were all induced with anti-thymocyte globulin, then given tacrolimus and steroids for approximately 3 years. Study-level findings and limits: With peak circulating GvH clone levels came an association with early post-transplant HvG declines.

Assay used: immunoSEQ multiplex PCR; TCRdb lists only in-frame clones, some missing. The sample lists 80,000 to 95,000 clones; just over 90% were seen once. Points on this clone: Antigen unknown.

The V end was cut by 0 bases, the J end by 4 bases, with 12 bases between. Germline V gene data show CDR1 as WSHSY and CDR2 as SAAADI. The CDR3 runs to 15 residues. The chain employs TRBV10-2 and TRBJ1-1; tentatively, D is TRBD1 (6 bases). The starting material was unstimulated CD8+ T cells sorted from spleen or lymph node cells, obtained before intestinal transplant. The receptor comes from a human donor who received an intestinal transplant. The CDR3 reads CASSESGGQSTEAFF. The CDR3 DNA reads as TGCGCCAGCAGTGAGTCGGGGGGGCAGAGCACTGAAGCTTTCTTT.